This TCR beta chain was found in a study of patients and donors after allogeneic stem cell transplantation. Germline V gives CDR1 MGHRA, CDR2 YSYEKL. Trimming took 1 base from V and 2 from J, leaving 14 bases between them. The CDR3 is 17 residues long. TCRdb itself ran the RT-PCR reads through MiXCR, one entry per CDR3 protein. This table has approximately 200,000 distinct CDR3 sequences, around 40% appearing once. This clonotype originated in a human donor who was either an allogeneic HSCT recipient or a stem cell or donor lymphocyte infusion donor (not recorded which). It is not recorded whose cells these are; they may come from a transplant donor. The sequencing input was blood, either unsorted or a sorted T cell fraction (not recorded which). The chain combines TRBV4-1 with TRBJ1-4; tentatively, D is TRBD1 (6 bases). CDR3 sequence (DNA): TGCGCCAGCAGCCAAGGGCCCCGGGGGGCGACTAATGAAAAACTGTTTTTT. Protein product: CASSQGPRGATNEKLFF.